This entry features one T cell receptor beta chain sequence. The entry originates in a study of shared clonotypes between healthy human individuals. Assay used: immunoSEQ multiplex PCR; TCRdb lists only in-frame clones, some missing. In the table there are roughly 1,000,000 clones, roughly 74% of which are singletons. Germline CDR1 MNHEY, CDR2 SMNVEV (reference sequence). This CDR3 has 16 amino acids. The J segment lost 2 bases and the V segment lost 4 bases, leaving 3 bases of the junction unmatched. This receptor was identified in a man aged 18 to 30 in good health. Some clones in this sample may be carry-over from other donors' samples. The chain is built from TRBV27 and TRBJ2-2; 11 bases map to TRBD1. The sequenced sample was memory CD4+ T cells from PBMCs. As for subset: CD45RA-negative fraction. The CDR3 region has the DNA TGTGCCAGCAGTTCGGGACAGGGGGTTAACACCGGGGAGCTGTTTTTT. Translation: CASSSGQGVNTGELFF.